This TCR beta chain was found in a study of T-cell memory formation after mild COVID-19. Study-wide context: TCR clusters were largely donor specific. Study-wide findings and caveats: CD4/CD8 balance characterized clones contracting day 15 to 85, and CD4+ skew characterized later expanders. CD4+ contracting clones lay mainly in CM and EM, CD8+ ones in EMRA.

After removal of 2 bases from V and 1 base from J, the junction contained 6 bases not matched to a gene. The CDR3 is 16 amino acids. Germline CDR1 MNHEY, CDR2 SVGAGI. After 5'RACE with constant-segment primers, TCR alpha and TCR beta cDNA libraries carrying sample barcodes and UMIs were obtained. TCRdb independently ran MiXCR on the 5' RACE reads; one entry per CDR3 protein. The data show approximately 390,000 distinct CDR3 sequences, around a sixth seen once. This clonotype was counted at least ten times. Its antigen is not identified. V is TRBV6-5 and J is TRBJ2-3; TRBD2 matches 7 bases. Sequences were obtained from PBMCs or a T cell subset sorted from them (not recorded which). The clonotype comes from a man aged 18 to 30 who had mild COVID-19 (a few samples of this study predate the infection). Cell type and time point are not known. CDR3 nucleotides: TGTGCCAGCAGTTACCTGGGGGGGGGTCGCACAGATACGCAGTATTTT. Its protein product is CASSYLGGGRTDTQYF.